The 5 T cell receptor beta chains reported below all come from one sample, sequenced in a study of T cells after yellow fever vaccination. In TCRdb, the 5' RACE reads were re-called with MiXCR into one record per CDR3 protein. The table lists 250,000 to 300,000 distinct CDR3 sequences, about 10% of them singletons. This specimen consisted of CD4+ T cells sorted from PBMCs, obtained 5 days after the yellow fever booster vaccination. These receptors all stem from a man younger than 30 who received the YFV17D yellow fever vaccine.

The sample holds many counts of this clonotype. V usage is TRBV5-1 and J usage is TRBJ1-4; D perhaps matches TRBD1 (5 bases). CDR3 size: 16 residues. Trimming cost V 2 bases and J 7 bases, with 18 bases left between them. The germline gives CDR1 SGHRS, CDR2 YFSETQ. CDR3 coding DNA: TGCGCCAGCAGCTTTGGGACGGTATCATCGGGTGAAAAACTGTTTTTT. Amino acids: CASSFGTVSSGEKLFF.

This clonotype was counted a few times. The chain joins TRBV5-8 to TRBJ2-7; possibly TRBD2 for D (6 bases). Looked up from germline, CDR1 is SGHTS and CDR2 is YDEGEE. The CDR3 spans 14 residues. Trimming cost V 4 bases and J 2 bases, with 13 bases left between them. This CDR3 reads CASSGGTVPYEQYF. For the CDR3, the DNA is TGTGCCAGCAGCGGGGGGACGGTCCCCTACGAGCAGTACTTC.

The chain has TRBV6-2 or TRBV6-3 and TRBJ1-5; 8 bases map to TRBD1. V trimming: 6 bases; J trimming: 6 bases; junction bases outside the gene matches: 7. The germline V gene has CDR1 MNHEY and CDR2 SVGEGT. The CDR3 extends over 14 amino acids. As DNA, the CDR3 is TGTGCCAGCAGGACAGGGGATCGCATTCAGCCCCAGCATTTT. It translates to CASRTGDRIQPQHF.

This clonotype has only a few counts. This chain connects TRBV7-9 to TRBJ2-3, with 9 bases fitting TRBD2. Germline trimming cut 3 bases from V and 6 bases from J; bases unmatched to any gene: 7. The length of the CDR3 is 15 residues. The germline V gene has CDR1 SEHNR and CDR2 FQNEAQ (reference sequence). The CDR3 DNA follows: TGTGCCAGCAGCTTGCGACTAGCGGATTCGGATACGCAGTATTTT. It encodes CASSLRLADSDTQYF.

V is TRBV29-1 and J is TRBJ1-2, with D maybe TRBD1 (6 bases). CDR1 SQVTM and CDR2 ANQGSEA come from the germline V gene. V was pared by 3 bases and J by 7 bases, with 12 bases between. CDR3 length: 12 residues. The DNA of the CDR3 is TGCAGCGTTGACGTAGGGGGGACTGGCTACACCTTC. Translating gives CSVDVGGTGYTF. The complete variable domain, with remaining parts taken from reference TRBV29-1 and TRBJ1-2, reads SAVISQKPSRDICQRGTSLTIQCQVDSQVTMMFWYRQQPGQSLTLIATANQGSEATYESGFVIDKFPISRPNLTFSTLTVSNMSPEDSSIYLCSVDVGGTGYTFGSGTRLTVV.